This T cell receptor (beta chain) was identified in a study of blood T cell repertoires in COVID-19. Overall study: Spain, Italy and the United States supplied samples that represented acute and convalescent COVID-19.

V shed 4 bases and J shed 5 bases, with 12 bases lying between them. This CDR3 comprises 13 residues. Germline assignment: CDR1 SGHRS and CDR2 YFSETQ. Living in about 25 US areas, the participants were between roughly 18 and 90 years of age. Cohorts were assigned according to the clinical history that participants reported. This table comes from immunoSEQ multiplex PCR, and its TCRdb copy is limited to in-frame clones, with some not included. The sample includes roughly 150,000 clones, roughly 84% of them seen just once. The sequence derives from a man aged 65 to 79 who had been exposed to COVID-19. The sequencing sample was made of PBMCs or T cells enriched from blood (not recorded which). This chain joins TRBV5-1 and TRBJ1-2; a possible D gene is TRBD1 (6 bases). DNA for the CDR3: TGCGCCAGCAGCGAACAGGGTGTTTATGGCTACACCTTC. Its translation is CASSEQGVYGYTF.